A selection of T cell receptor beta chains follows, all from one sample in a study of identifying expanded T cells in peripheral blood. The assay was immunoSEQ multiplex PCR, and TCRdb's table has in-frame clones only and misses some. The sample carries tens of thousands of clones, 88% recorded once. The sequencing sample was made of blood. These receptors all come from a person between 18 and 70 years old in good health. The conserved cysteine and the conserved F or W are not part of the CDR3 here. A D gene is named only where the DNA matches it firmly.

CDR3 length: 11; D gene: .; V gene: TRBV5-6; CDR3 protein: ASSLGPGQPQH
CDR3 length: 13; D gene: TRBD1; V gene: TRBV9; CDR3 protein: ASSVSPGQGQPQH
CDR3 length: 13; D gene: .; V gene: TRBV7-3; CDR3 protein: ASSLTWNPNTEAF
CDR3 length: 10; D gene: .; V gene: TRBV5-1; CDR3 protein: ASSSTQYGYT
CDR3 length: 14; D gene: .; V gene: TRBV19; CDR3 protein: ASSIGRGVGNQPQH
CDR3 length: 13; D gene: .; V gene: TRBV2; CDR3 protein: ASRGGFLAKNIQY
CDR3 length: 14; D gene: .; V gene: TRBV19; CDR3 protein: ASSIRLRRENTEAF
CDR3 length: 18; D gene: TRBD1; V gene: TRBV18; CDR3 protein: ASSPSPGTGFLLAKNIQY
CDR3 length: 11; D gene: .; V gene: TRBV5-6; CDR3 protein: ASSLGDGYEQY
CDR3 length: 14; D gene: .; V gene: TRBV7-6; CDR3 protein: ASSLSLVGGRETQY
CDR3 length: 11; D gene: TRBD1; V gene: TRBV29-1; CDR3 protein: SVATGGVQPQH
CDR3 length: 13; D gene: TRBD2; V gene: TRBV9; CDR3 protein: ASSLSGGDYNEQF
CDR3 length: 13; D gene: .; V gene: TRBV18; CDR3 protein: ASSPSAKGAYEQY
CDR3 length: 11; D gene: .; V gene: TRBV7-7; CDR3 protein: ASSPSGGETQY
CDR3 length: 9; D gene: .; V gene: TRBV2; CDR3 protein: ASSEPDSAF
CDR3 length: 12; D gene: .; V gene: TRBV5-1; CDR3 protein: ASSWGVVPNEQF
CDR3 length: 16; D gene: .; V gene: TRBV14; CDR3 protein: ASSQDLGAGVADTEAF
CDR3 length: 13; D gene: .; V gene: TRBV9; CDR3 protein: ASSVDSIGNQPQH
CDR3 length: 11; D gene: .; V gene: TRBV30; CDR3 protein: AWGASGANVLT
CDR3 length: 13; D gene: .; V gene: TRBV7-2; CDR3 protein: ASTPGRGRVYEQY
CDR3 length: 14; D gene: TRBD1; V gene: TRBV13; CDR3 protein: ASSLRPTGQGAEAF
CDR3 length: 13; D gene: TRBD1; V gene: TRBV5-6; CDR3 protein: ASSPPGTGGYTQY
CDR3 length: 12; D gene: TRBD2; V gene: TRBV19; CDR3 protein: ASSTLAGSYEQY
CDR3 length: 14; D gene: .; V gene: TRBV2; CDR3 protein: ASSDVEGGPVETQY
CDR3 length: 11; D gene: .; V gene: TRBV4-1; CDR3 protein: ASSHPSPGGYT
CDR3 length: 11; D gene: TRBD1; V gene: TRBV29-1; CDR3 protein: SVAGQGNQPQH
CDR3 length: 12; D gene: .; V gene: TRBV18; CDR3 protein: ASSPRTMVEEQY
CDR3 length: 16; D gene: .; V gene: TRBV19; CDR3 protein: ASSISGGTGLSSYEQY
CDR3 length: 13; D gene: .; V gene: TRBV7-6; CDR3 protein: ASSLEDRSMDTQY
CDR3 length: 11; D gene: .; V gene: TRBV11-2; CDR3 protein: ASSALQGYGYT
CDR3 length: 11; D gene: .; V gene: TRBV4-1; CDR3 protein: ASSHLGADEQY
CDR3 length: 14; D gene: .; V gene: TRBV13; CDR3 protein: ASSPGGGRAPYEQY